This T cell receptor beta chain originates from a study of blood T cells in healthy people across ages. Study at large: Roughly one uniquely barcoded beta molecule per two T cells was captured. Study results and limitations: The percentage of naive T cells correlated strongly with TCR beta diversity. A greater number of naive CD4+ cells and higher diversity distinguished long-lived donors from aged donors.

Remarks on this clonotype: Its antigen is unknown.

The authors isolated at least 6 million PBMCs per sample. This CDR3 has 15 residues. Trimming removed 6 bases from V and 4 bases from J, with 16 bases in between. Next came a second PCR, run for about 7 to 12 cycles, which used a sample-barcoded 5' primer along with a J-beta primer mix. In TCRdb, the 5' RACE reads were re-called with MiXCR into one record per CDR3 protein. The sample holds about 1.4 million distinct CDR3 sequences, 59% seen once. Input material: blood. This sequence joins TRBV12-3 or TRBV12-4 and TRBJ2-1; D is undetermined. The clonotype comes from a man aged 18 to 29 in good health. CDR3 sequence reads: CASRPLGSSYNEQFF. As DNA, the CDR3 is TGTGCCAGCAGGCCCTTGGGAAGCAGTTACAATGAGCAGTTCTTC.